The 30 T cell receptor beta chains listed next were all sequenced from one sample in a study of blood T cells in healthy people across ages. A second PCR, run for about 7 to 11 cycles, used a sample-barcoded 5' primer plus a J-beta primer mix. MiXCR, run by TCRdb on the 5' RACE reads, gives a single entry per CDR3 protein. Of more than 900,000 distinct CDR3 sequences listed, almost 25% were seen once; the top ten hold approximately 0.7%. The sample was also reused in another study, on T cells of mothers and their children.

Sequenced sample: blood. These receptors originate from a girl aged 2 to 9 in good health.

The CDR3 DNA is TGCAGTGCTAGAGACGGGACTAGCGGGAGCGCAGATACGCAGTATTTT. This codes for CSARDGTSGSADTQYF. The J gene is TRBJ2-3, the V gene TRBV20-1; 14 nucleotides line up with TRBD2. V dropped 0 bases and J dropped 4; count of bases not matched to a gene: 3. Germline-derived CDR1 and CDR2 are DFQATT and SNEGSKA (reference sequence). The CDR3 length is 16 residues.

The V call is TRBV25-1, the J call TRBJ1-1; the D is unclear. There are 12 residues in the CDR3. From germline, CDR1 is MGHDK and CDR2 SYGVNS. V lost 3 bases and J 11 bases, leaving 13 bases between the germline ends. The CDR3 reads CASSDSGLRAFF. The CDR3 DNA sequence: TGTGCCAGCAGTGACAGCGGGTTGAGGGCTTTCTTT. The full variable domain, completed using reference TRBV25-1 and TRBJ1-1, is EADIYQTPRYLVIGTGKKITLECSQTMGHDKMYWYQQDPGMELHLIHYSYGVNSTEKGDLSSESTVSRIRTEHFPLTLESARPSHTSQYLCASSDSGLRAFFGQGTRLTVV.

The CDR3 bases are TGTGCCAGCTCACCGGAGGTGGAGACAGCGTATGAAAAACTGTTTTTT. Encoded protein: CASSPEVETAYEKLFF. The chain combines TRBV18 with TRBJ1-4; D is perhaps TRBD1 (5 bases). This CDR3 region has 16 residues. CDR1 and CDR2 from the germline V gene are KGHSH and LQKENI. The V gene lost 3 bases and the J gene lost 6 bases, with 17 bases spanning the gap.

The chain joins TRBV28 to TRBJ2-5; 7 positions agree with TRBD1. V lost 6 bases, J lost 5 bases, and 9 bases stayed unmatched. The CDR3 is 14 residues long. Germline V gene data show CDR1 as MDHEN and CDR2 as SYDVKM. Here the CDR3 DNA reads TGTGCCAGCAGACCGGGACAGTACGGCGAGACCCAGTACTTC. It encodes CASRPGQYGETQYF.

This clonotype has more than one count but fewer than ten. The gene calls are TRBV9 and TRBJ2-3; D is possibly TRBD1 (5 bases). Germline-derived CDR1 and CDR2 are SGDLS and YYNGEE. The CDR3 length is 18 residues. Trimming stripped 0 bases from V and 0 bases from J, with 17 bases between. CDR3 sequence reads: CASSVAGQGDHSTDTQYF. CDR3 nucleotide sequence: TGTGCCAGCAGCGTAGCAGGGCAAGGGGATCATAGCACAGATACGCAGTATTTT.

The chain employs TRBV24-1 and TRBJ2-2; D unresolved. The CDR3 runs 15 residues. Germline CDR1 KGHDR, CDR2 SFDVKD. With 4 bases removed from V and 2 bases from J, the gap between germline ends came to 10 bases. DNA of the CDR3: TGTGCCACCAGTGACCTGCCGATTAACACCGGGGAGCTGTTTTTT. It encodes CATSDLPINTGELFF.

This clonotype has a handful of counts. Here the CDR3 reads CASSSLPPGQGASSPLHF. The CDR3 DNA follows: TGCGCCAGCAGCTCCCTCCCACCGGGACAGGGGGCCAGCTCACCCCTCCACTTT. The genes are TRBV5-1 and TRBJ1-6, with 12 bases lining up with TRBD1. The germline V gene has CDR1 SGHRS and CDR2 YFSETQ. The CDR3 is made up of 18 amino acids. Trimming cost V 3 bases and J 10 bases; bases outside gene matches: 14.

The rearrangement links TRBV5-1 to TRBJ1-1; D gene ambiguous. Germline V gene lookup returns CDR1 SGHRS and CDR2 YFSETQ. Trimming took off 2 bases at V and 1 base at J, with 9 bases between the two ends. CDR3 length equals 14 residues. CDR3 protein: CASSFLQRNTEAFF. As DNA, the CDR3 is TGCGCCAGCAGCTTTTTACAGAGGAACACTGAAGCTTTCTTT.

The chain carries TRBV29-1 and TRBJ2-5; 7 positions match TRBD2. The junction had 10 bases not matched to a gene; V was cut back by 4 bases and J by 2 bases. CDR3 length: 15 residues. The V gene's germline CDR1 is SQVTM and CDR2 ANQGSEA. CDR3 bases: TGCAGCGTTGGCAAGCGGGGTGACATACAAGAGACCCAGTACTTC. Protein product: CSVGKRGDIQETQYF.

CDR3: CASSREKDRYQETQYF. In DNA, the CDR3 is TGTGCCAGCAGCCGAGAGAAGGACAGGTACCAAGAGACCCAGTACTTC. The rearrangement links TRBV7-9 to TRBJ2-5; the match to TRBD1 covers 7 bases. This CDR3 has 16 residues. Germline CDR1 SEHNR, CDR2 FQNEAQ (reference sequence). The junction had 9 bases not matched to a gene; V was cut back by 5 bases and J by 0 bases.

The rearrangement joins TRBV6-1 to TRBJ2-1; D possibly corresponds to TRBD1 (6 bases). The J call may be in error: the DNA end matches TRBJ2-7 better. There are 15 residues in the CDR3. Germline CDR1 and CDR2: MNHNS and SASEGT. The CDR3 bases are TGTGCCAGCAGTGCGAGGGACAATCTTTCCTACGAGCAGTACTTC. Its translation: CASSARDNLSYEQYF.

This clonotype was seen a handful of times. V gene TRBV20-1 combines with J gene TRBJ1-3, with D hard to call. The CDR3 is 11 amino acids. The V gene's germline CDR1 is DFQATT and CDR2 SNEGSKA (reference sequence). V dropped 5 bases and J dropped 3 bases, with 5 bases sitting between them. The CDR3 DNA sequence: TGCAGTGCTGGGTATGGAAACACCATATATTTT. Translation gives CSAGYGNTIYF.

The V gene is TRBV29-1, the J gene TRBJ2-5; D possibly corresponds to TRBD2 (6 bases). CDR3 size: 13 residues. With 4 bases removed from V and 6 bases from J, the gap between germline ends came to 15 bases. Per the germline V gene, CDR1 is SQVTM and CDR2 is ANQGSEA. The CDR3 DNA reads TGCAGCGTTGCGGTAACGGGAGAAAAGACCCAGTACTTC. Its protein product is CSVAVTGEKTQYF. The full variable domain, its missing parts supplied by reference TRBV29-1 and TRBJ2-5, is SAVISQKPSRDICQRGTSLTIQCQVDSQVTMMFWYRQQPGQSLTLIATANQGSEATYESGFVIDKFPISRPNLTFSTLTVSNMSPEDSSIYLCSVAVTGEKTQYFGPGTRLLVL.

The chain carries TRBV7-9 and TRBJ1-4; the D gene is possibly TRBD1 (6 bases). Trimming pared 2 bases from V and 8 bases from J, leaving 15 bases between. The CDR3 loop spans 15 amino acids. The germline V gene has CDR1 SEHNR and CDR2 FQNEAQ (reference sequence). CDR3 sequence (DNA): TGTGCCAGCAGCTTAAGGGGGGCGACCGGCGAAAAACTGTTTTTT. Protein: CASSLRGATGEKLFF.

This clonotype showed up many times. The V and J genes are TRBV29-1 and TRBJ2-7; D perhaps matches TRBD2 (6 bases). Per the germline V gene, CDR1 is SQVTM and CDR2 is ANQGSEA. This CDR3 spans 12 amino acids. V dropped 6 bases and J dropped 3 bases, with 12 bases sitting between them. The CDR3 region is CSVGDSSYEQYF. CDR3 DNA: TGCAGCGTGGGGGACTCTAGCTACGAGCAGTACTTC.

V usage is TRBV4-2 and J usage is TRBJ2-5; the D is unclear. Germline loops: CDR1 LGHNA, CDR2 YNFKEQ. The ends were cut back, 1 base at V and 7 bases at J, with 10 bases in the middle. This CDR3 region has 13 residues. CDR3 nucleotides: TGTGCCAGCAGCCAAGGAATAGAAGGGACCCAGTACTTC. Encoded protein: CASSQGIEGTQYF.

The chain couples TRBV12-3 or TRBV12-4 to TRBJ2-2, with TRBD2 identical over 10 bases. Trimming at V came to 7 bases and at J to 1 base, leaving 0 bases not matched to a gene. This CDR3 contains 14 residues. The CDR3 nucleotides are TGTGCCAGCACTAGCGGGAGGAACACCGGGGAGCTGTTTTTT. Translating it yields CASTSGRNTGELFF.

This clonotype has more than one count but fewer than ten. The chain has TRBV2 and TRBJ2-2, with a weak D call TRBD2 (5 bases). The length of the CDR3 is 13 residues. Germline CDR1 is SNHLY and CDR2 is FYNNEI. V lost 7 bases to trimming and J lost 7 bases, with 13 bases between them. The CDR3 nucleotides read TGTGCCAGCAAACGGAGGAGACACGGGGAGCTGTTTTTT. Amino acids: CASKRRRHGELFF.

The chain has TRBV7-2 and TRBJ1-2, with TRBD1 identical over 9 bases. Unmatched junction bases numbered 3, after V lost 3 bases and J lost 4 bases. Germline CDR1 is SGHTA and CDR2 is FQGNSA. This CDR3 is 14 amino acids long. The CDR3 DNA is TGTGCCAGCAGCTTTGGACAGGGGACCTATGGCTACACCTTC. It codes for CASSFGQGTYGYTF.

A word on this clonotype: The junction departs from germline at one end; a sequencing error may be responsible. The chain employs TRBV28 and TRBJ1-1, with TRBD1 as a possible D gene (6 bases). CDR1 is MDHEN, CDR2 SYDVKM, per germline. The CDR3 is made up of 15 amino acids. In nucleotides, the CDR3 is TGTGCCAGCATTTCGGACAGCGGAATGAACGCTGAAGCTTTCTTT. Its translation: CASISDSGMNAEAFF.

This clonotype was recorded many times. The rearrangement joins TRBV6-5 to TRBJ2-5; 11 nucleotides agree with TRBD2. J gave up 5 bases and V 2 bases, and 4 bases lay outside the gene matches. The length of the CDR3 is 15 residues. Germline lookup yields CDR1 MNHEY and CDR2 SVGAGI. This CDR3 is CASSYATSGKETQYF. CDR3 nucleotide sequence: TGTGCCAGCAGTTACGCGACTAGCGGGAAGGAGACCCAGTACTTC.

This clonotype was observed a few times. This chain joins TRBV3-1 and TRBJ1-2; 7 bases agree with TRBD1. This CDR3 region has 15 residues. Germline lookup yields CDR1 LGHDT and CDR2 YNNKEL (reference sequence). V shed 3 bases, J shed 4 bases, and the junction held 8 bases outside the gene matches. CDR3 sequence reads: CASSQQQGIPYGYTF. Written as DNA, the CDR3 is TGTGCCAGCAGCCAGCAACAGGGGATCCCCTATGGCTACACCTTC.

This clonotype was picked up a small number of times. The genes are TRBV12-3 or TRBV12-4 and TRBJ1-4, with D maybe TRBD1 (6 bases). The ends were cut back, 6 bases at V and 5 bases at J, with 16 bases in the middle. This CDR3 has 15 residues. The CDR3 here is CASSTQGGGNEKLFF. The CDR3 DNA is TGTGCCAGCAGCACTCAGGGAGGGGGAAATGAAAAACTGTTTTTT.

The chain is built from TRBV14 and TRBJ1-2, with 8 bases aligning to TRBD1. Germline V lookup: CDR1 SGHDN, CDR2 FVKESK. This CDR3 is built from 17 residues. Trimming took 0 bases from V and 4 from J; bases not matched to a gene: 10. As DNA, the CDR3 is TGTGCCAGCAGCCAAGATCTTCGGACAGGGTGGTTCTATGGCTACACCTTC. It yields the protein CASSQDLRTGWFYGYTF.

This clonotype was observed many times. Its ends do not fully match the called genes, so a read error is possible. The chain has TRBV5-1 and TRBJ1-1; D is undetermined. Germline V gives CDR1 SGHRS, CDR2 YFSETQ. The CDR3 runs to 12 residues. In nucleotides, the CDR3 is TGTGCCAGCAGCTTAGAGGACACTGAAGCTTTCTTT. It yields the protein CASSLEDTEAFF. Combining the CDR3 with reference TRBV5-1 and TRBJ1-1 gives the whole variable domain KAGVTQTPRYLIKTRGQQVTLSCSPISGHRSVSWYQQTPGQGLQFLFEYFSETQRNKGNFPGRFSGRQFSNSRSEMNVSTLELGDSALYLCASSLEDTEAFFGQGTRLTVV.

A note on this clonotype: At one end the junction does not follow the germline gene, possibly because of a read error. V usage is TRBV6-6 and J usage is TRBJ1-2; TRBD1 might be the D (5 bases). CDR1 is MNHNY, CDR2 SVGAGI, per germline (reference sequence). The length of the CDR3 is 15 residues. The chain's CDR3 is CASSHSPQAADGYTF. CDR3 nucleotide sequence: TGTGCCAGCAGTCACTCGCCACAGGCGGCGGATGGCTACACCTTC.

This clonotype was counted a few times. V gene TRBV6-6 combines with J gene TRBJ1-6; D gene uncertain. The CDR3 covers 15 residues. The V gene lost 5 bases and the J gene lost 4 bases, with 12 bases spanning the gap. Looked up from germline, CDR1 is MNHNY and CDR2 is SVGAGI (reference sequence). In nucleotides, the CDR3 is TGTGCCAGCAGTGATTCCATTGGTTATAATTCACCCCTCCACTTT. It specifies CASSDSIGYNSPLHF.

The chain combines TRBV19 with TRBJ2-2; TRBD1 agrees at 11 bases. Trimming took 11 bases from V and 7 from J; bases not matched to a gene: 9. The germline V gene encodes CDR1 LNHDA and CDR2 SQIVND (reference sequence). The CDR3 has 14 amino acids. DNA for the CDR3: TGTGCCGCAAGGACAGGGGGCGCCGGCGGGGAGCTGTTTTTT. Translating gives CAARTGGAGGELFF.

This chain joins TRBV6-1 and TRBJ2-7; D possibly corresponds to TRBD2 (6 bases). V was clipped by 3 bases and J by 6 bases, with 18 bases between them. Germline CDR1 reads MNHNS; CDR2 reads SASEGT. CDR3 length: 15 amino acids. CDR3 sequence (DNA): TGTGCCAGCAGTGAGGAGGGACTTGCCCTAGGCGAGCAGTACGTC. Its protein product is CASSEEGLALGEQYV.

This clonotype was picked up a small number of times. V is TRBV5-5 and J is TRBJ2-3; D remains unclear. The CDR3 contains 13 residues. V gave up 4 bases and J gave up 2 bases, with 8 bases separating them. The V gene's germline CDR1 is SGHKS and CDR2 YYEKEE (reference sequence). CDR3 loop: CASSDVPTDTQYF. The CDR3 region has the DNA TGTGCCAGCAGCGATGTGCCCACAGATACGCAGTATTTT.